These 32 T cell receptor beta chains were sequenced from one sample in a study of monozygotic twins with inflammatory bowel disease. TCRdb re-called the 5' RACE reads; one entry per CDR3 protein, DNA not given. This sample's table has approximately 400,000 distinct CDR3 sequences. Sequenced sample: blood. The receptors shown here come from a human donor with ulcerative colitis or Crohn's disease, or a healthy co-twin of an affected twin (not recorded which).

V and J are TRBV4-2 and TRBJ1-2; TCRdb's D call, TRBD1, is unchecked because there is no DNA. Germline values: CDR1 LGHNA, CDR2 YNFKEQ. The CDR3 length is 12 residues. The CDR3 here is CASSQAGSGYTF.

The gene calls are TRBV20-1 and TRBJ2-7; TCRdb calls TRBD2, which cannot be checked without DNA. The germline gives CDR1 DFQATT, CDR2 SNEGSKA (reference sequence). The CDR3 length is 18 residues. CDR3 loop: CSATSGTSGRILVGEQYF.

V and J are TRBV11-2 and TRBJ2-1. The length of the CDR3 is 14 residues. Germline V CDR1 and CDR2: SGHAT, FQNNGV. This CDR3 is CASSLVFGGDEQFF.

This sequence joins TRBV6-5 and TRBJ2-5; TCRdb selects TRBD2, and the lack of DNA leaves this call unchecked. This CDR3 has 15 residues. In germline, CDR1 is MNHEY, CDR2 SVGAGI. The CDR3: CASSSTSGGSETQYF.

This rearrangement joins TRBV29-1 to TRBJ2-1; TCRdb calls TRBD1, which cannot be checked without DNA. The CDR3 has 13 amino acids. Germline CDR1 SQVTM, CDR2 ANQGSEA. This CDR3 reads CSAEGQGTLEQFF.

The chain employs TRBV20-1 and TRBJ2-7; TCRdb picks TRBD1, but there is no DNA to check that call. The CDR3 totals 15 residues. Per germline, CDR1 DFQATT and CDR2 SNEGSKA (reference sequence). The CDR3 sequence: CSARDVKGPSYEQYF.

The rearrangement uses TRBV27 and TRBJ1-5; TCRdb returns TRBD1, unconfirmable since there is no DNA. Germline lookup yields CDR1 MNHEY and CDR2 SMNVEV (reference sequence). This CDR3 is 15 amino acids long. Here the CDR3 reads CASSSVGAASQPQHF.

This sequence joins TRBV5-4 and TRBJ2-5; TCRdb proposes TRBD2, but this gene call is untestable without DNA. The CDR3 extends over 14 amino acids. From germline, CDR1 is SGHNT and CDR2 YYREEE (reference sequence). The CDR3 here is CASSYRALGETQYF. The variable domain in full, completed from reference TRBV5-4 and TRBJ2-5, reads ETGVTQSPTHLIKTRGQQVTLRCSSQSGHNTVSWYQQALGQGPQFIFQYYREEENGRGNFPPRFSGLQFPNYSSELNVNALELDDSALYLCASSYRALGETQYFGPGTRLLVL.

This chain uses TRBV5-1 with TRBJ1-2; TCRdb outputs TRBD1, but without DNA this stays unchecked. The CDR3 is 16 amino acids. Germline V gives CDR1 SGHRS, CDR2 YFSETQ. The CDR3 reads CASSAPGDRASYGYTF.

The chain joins TRBV12-3 or TRBV12-4 to TRBJ2-3; the TCRdb call, TRBD1, lacks DNA for checking. The CDR3 consists of 15 residues. CDR3 residues: CASSLGDRLTDTQYF.

J is TRBJ2-3 and V is TRBV20-1; absent DNA, TCRdb's TRBD1 call cannot be checked. The CDR3 is 12 residues long. CDR1 DFQATT and CDR2 SNEGSKA come from the germline V gene (reference sequence). CDR3: CSAGTGLDTQYF.

This chain connects TRBV29-1 to TRBJ2-2; TCRdb gives TRBD1 as the D gene, but with no DNA this cannot be confirmed. Per germline, CDR1 SQVTM and CDR2 ANQGSEA. This CDR3 region has 14 residues. The chain's CDR3 is CSGGTGAAGGELFF.

This chain uses TRBV5-1 with TRBJ1-4; TCRdb's assignment of TRBD1 cannot be checked, as there is no DNA. Germline CDR1 SGHRS, CDR2 YFSETQ. The CDR3 loop spans 15 amino acids. The CDR3 loop reads CASSLSGAANEKLFF.

The chain joins TRBV3-1 to TRBJ2-2; TCRdb proposes TRBD1, but this gene call is untestable without DNA. CDR1 is LGHDT and CDR2 is YNNKEL in the germline V gene (reference sequence). The CDR3 runs to 13 residues. The chain's CDR3 is CASSPGQVGELFF. Looking up the rest from reference TRBV3-1 and TRBJ2-2 gives the full variable domain: DTAVSQTPKYLVTQMGNDKSIKCEQNLGHDTMYWYKQDSKKFLKIMFSYNNKELIINETVPNRFSPKSPDKAHLNLHINSLELGDSAVYFCASSPGQVGELFFGEGSRLTVL.

The rearrangement uses TRBV29-1 and TRBJ2-3; no DNA is available, so the TRBD1 call from TCRdb remains unchecked. The CDR3 extends over 15 amino acids. Germline values: CDR1 SQVTM, CDR2 ANQGSEA. The CDR3: CSVEDRTGRKDTQYF.

The chain couples TRBV5-1 to TRBJ1-4; the TCRdb D gene call, TRBD1, has no DNA to confirm it. The CDR3 totals 15 residues. Per germline, CDR1 SGHRS and CDR2 YFSETQ. The CDR3 region is CASSITGTDNEKLFF. Full variable domain (remainder filled in from reference TRBV5-1 and TRBJ1-4): KAGVTQTPRYLIKTRGQQVTLSCSPISGHRSVSWYQQTPGQGLQFLFEYFSETQRNKGNFPGRFSGRQFSNSRSEMNVSTLELGDSALYLCASSITGTDNEKLFFGSGTQLSVL.

The genes are TRBV5-1 and TRBJ2-1; TCRdb lists TRBD1, though no DNA is available to test this call. Germline V gene lookup returns CDR1 SGHRS and CDR2 YFSETQ. The length of the CDR3 is 14 residues. The CDR3 region is CASSQGTGGNEQFF.

The rearrangement joins TRBV9 to TRBJ2-3; TCRdb names TRBD2, which stays unverified in the absence of DNA. The CDR3 runs 15 residues. CDR1 and CDR2 from the germline V gene are SGDLS and YYNGEE. The chain's CDR3 is CASSVALAGSDTQYF.

V and J are TRBV19 and TRBJ2-2. Germline V gene lookup returns CDR1 LNHDA and CDR2 SQIVND (reference sequence). The CDR3 length is 15 residues. CDR3 residues: CASSLQMTVTGELFF.

The J gene is TRBJ2-3, the V gene TRBV7-2; TCRdb lists TRBD2, though no DNA is available to test this call. CDR1 is SGHTA, CDR2 FQGNSA, per germline. The CDR3 covers 15 residues. CDR3: CASSQGLAGRDTQYF. Combining the CDR3 with reference TRBV7-2 and TRBJ2-3 gives the whole variable domain GAGVSQSPSNKVTEKGKDVELRCDPISGHTALYWYRQSLGQGLEFLIYFQGNSAPDKSGLPSDRFSAERTGGSVSTLTIQRTQQEDSAVYLCASSQGLAGRDTQYFGPGTRLTVL.

The gene calls are TRBV7-9 and TRBJ2-3; TCRdb picks TRBD1, but there is no DNA to check that call. The germline gives CDR1 SEHNR, CDR2 FQNEAQ (reference sequence). The CDR3 sequence is 16 residues long. CDR3 region: CASSLGGQVPLDTQYF.

This chain uses TRBV2 with TRBJ1-4; TCRdb's assignment of TRBD1 cannot be checked, as there is no DNA. Germline V lookup: CDR1 SNHLY, CDR2 FYNNEI. This CDR3 region has 13 residues. The CDR3 spells CGQRRGANEKLFF.

This chain uses TRBV28 with TRBJ2-7; TCRdb designates TRBD1, a call that cannot be tested without DNA. The CDR3 has 12 amino acids. Per the germline V gene, CDR1 is MDHEN and CDR2 is SYDVKM. The CDR3 sequence: CASSWTAYEQYF.

The chain links TRBV7-3 to TRBJ2-3; absent DNA, TCRdb's TRBD1 call cannot be checked. Per the germline V gene, CDR1 is SGHTA and CDR2 is FQGTGA. CDR3 size: 13 residues. CDR3 residues: CASSRGISDTQYF.

V usage is TRBV18 and J usage is TRBJ2-7; TCRdb returns TRBD1, unconfirmable since there is no DNA. Germline values: CDR1 KGHSH, CDR2 LQKENI. CDR3 length equals 14 residues. This chain's CDR3 is CASSPSGGPYEQYF.

CDR3 residues: CASILDRGPGNTIYF. The chain employs TRBV12-3 or TRBV12-4 and TRBJ1-3; absent DNA, TCRdb's TRBD1 call cannot be checked. The CDR3 consists of 15 residues.

The gene calls are TRBV6-2 or TRBV6-3 and TRBJ2-1; absent DNA, TCRdb's TRBD2 call cannot be checked. The CDR3 has 15 amino acids. Germline CDR1 is MNHEY and CDR2 is SVGEGT. The CDR3 sequence is CASRASVSSYNEQFF.

CDR3: CASSYAGTGGTEAFF. The rearrangement links TRBV6-5 to TRBJ1-1; TCRdb's D call of TRBD1 is untestable without DNA. This CDR3 comprises 15 residues. Germline V gene lookup returns CDR1 MNHEY and CDR2 SVGAGI.

The chain recombines TRBV30 with TRBJ2-1. The CDR3 covers 12 residues. Germline lookup yields CDR1 GTSNPN and CDR2 SVGIG (reference sequence). The CDR3 sequence is CAWSAGNHEQFF.

This rearrangement joins TRBV6-2 or TRBV6-3 to TRBJ1-5. The CDR3 is 13 residues long. Germline CDR1 reads MNHEY; CDR2 reads SVGEGT. The CDR3 sequence is CASSYPNGQPQHF.

This rearrangement joins TRBV20-1 to TRBJ1-5. This CDR3 spans 14 amino acids. In germline, CDR1 is DFQATT, CDR2 SNEGSKA (reference sequence). The chain's CDR3 is CSASKVELNQPQHF.

The chain uses TRBV7-2 and TRBJ2-7. In germline, CDR1 is SGHTA, CDR2 FQGNSA. The CDR3 is 12 amino acids. The CDR3 loop is CASSLWGYEQYF.